The 30 T cell receptor beta chains listed next were all sequenced from one sample in a study of T cells after yellow fever vaccination. TCRdb reprocessed the 5' RACE reads via MiXCR and lists one record per CDR3 protein. The sample lists about 75,000 distinct CDR3 sequences; roughly 7% were seen once. Here the sequenced sample was CD8+ T cells sorted from PBMCs, taken 10 days after the first yellow fever vaccination. The receptors come from a man between 18 and 35 years old who received the YFV17D yellow fever vaccine.

The J gene is TRBJ2-5, the V gene TRBV7-9; 7 bases map to TRBD2. The germline CDR1 and CDR2 sequences are SEHNR and FQNEAQ (reference sequence). Germline trimming cut 5 bases from V and 0 bases from J; bases unmatched to any gene: 9. This CDR3 is 16 amino acids long. CDR3 sequence reads: CASSPSGRGNQETQYF. CDR3 in DNA: TGTGCCAGCAGCCCCTCTGGGAGGGGAAACCAAGAGACCCAGTACTTC. The whole variable domain, remainder taken from reference TRBV7-9 and TRBJ2-5, is DTGVSQNPRHKITKRGQNVTFRCDPISEHNRLYWYRQTLGQGPEFLTYFQNEAQLEKSRLLSDRFSAERPKGSFSTLEIQRTEQGDSAMYLCASSPSGRGNQETQYFGPGTRLLVL.

This clonotype was observed a few times. The genes are TRBV29-1 and TRBJ1-2; D is undetermined. Germline CDR1 and CDR2: SQVTM and ANQGSEA. V dropped 7 bases and J dropped 8 bases, with 14 bases sitting between them. This CDR3 has 11 residues. The CDR3 DNA is TGCAGCGCTCGTCGCCTAGAGGGCTACACCTTC. Translation: CSARRLEGYTF. The full variable domain, its missing parts supplied by reference TRBV29-1 and TRBJ1-2, is SAVISQKPSRDICQRGTSLTIQCQVDSQVTMMFWYRQQPGQSLTLIATANQGSEATYESGFVIDKFPISRPNLTFSTLTVSNMSPEDSSIYLCSARRLEGYTFGSGTRLTVV.

The gene calls are TRBV6-1 and TRBJ1-2; possibly TRBD1 for D (5 bases). Germline lookup yields CDR1 MNHNS and CDR2 SASEGT. The CDR3 has 13 amino acids. The V end was cut by 6 bases, the J end by 3 bases, with 11 bases between. For the CDR3, the DNA is TGTGCCAGCAGGGTAGGGACGGACTATGGCTACACCTTC. This gives the protein CASRVGTDYGYTF.

This clonotype was counted a few times. The chain links TRBV19 to TRBJ2-1; possible D gene TRBD2, 5 bases. CDR1 LNHDA and CDR2 SQIVND come from the germline V gene (reference sequence). The CDR3 contains 14 residues. V gave up 5 bases and J gave up 6 bases, with 14 bases separating them. CDR3 protein: CASSLAPFSNEQFF. For the CDR3, the DNA is TGTGCCAGTAGTCTAGCCCCGTTCTCCAATGAGCAGTTCTTC.

This clonotype was seen repeatedly, ten times or more. The J gene is TRBJ1-1, the V gene TRBV12-3 or TRBV12-4, with TRBD1 matching 7 bases. The CDR3 sequence is 14 residues long. V lost 4 bases and J lost 0; bases outside the gene matches: 2. CDR3 nucleotide sequence: TGTGCCAGCAGTTCGGGACAGATGAACACTGAAGCTTTCTTT. Amino acid sequence: CASSSGQMNTEAFF.

Comment on this clonotype: One end of the junction fails to match germline, which may point to a read error. The genes are TRBV13 and TRBJ2-7, with TRBD1 matching over 7 bases. Germline V gene sequence: CDR1 PRHDT, CDR2 FYEKMQ (reference sequence). The CDR3 contains 13 residues. Written as DNA, the CDR3 is TGTGCCAGCAGCAAAGGACAGGCATACGAGCACTACTTC. It specifies CASSKGQAYEHYF.

The chain combines TRBV4-1 with TRBJ1-2; the D gene is possibly TRBD1 (6 bases). V was trimmed by 3 bases and J by 4 bases, leaving 18 bases between them. Germline-derived CDR1 and CDR2 are MGHRA and YSYEKL. The CDR3 totals 16 residues. CDR3 loop: CASSQYRDRSFYGYTF. CDR3 nucleotide sequence: TGCGCCAGCAGCCAGTACCGTGACAGGTCTTTCTATGGCTACACCTTC.

In its sample, this clonotype was seen many times. The chain employs TRBV5-1 and TRBJ2-3, with D unresolved. The germline CDR1 and CDR2 sequences are SGHRS and YFSETQ. The CDR3 runs 15 residues. The germline V and J ends were trimmed by 0 bases and 0 bases, with 8 bases remaining between them. The CDR3 DNA follows: TGCGCCAGCAGCTTGGAACAGCTAAGCACAGATACGCAGTATTTT. It codes for CASSLEQLSTDTQYF.

The chain carries TRBV11-2 and TRBJ2-1, with 10 bases that match TRBD2. The CDR3 covers 16 residues. Losses at the gene ends were 3 bases for V and 6 bases for J; bases not matched to a gene: 8. Germline loops: CDR1 SGHAT, CDR2 FQNNGV. The CDR3 sequence is CASSLPLAGVSNEQFF. The CDR3 DNA follows: TGTGCCAGCAGCTTGCCGCTAGCGGGGGTGAGCAATGAGCAGTTCTTC.

This clonotype showed up just a few times. The gene calls are TRBV12-3 or TRBV12-4 and TRBJ1-1; no clear D gene. The CDR3 spans 13 residues. The V gene lost 3 bases and the J gene lost 2 bases, with 7 bases spanning the gap. CDR3 amino acids: CASSFMINTEAFF. The CDR3 region has the DNA TGTGCCAGCAGTTTCATGATCAACACTGAAGCTTTCTTT.

This clonotype came up many times. V is TRBV12-3 or TRBV12-4 and J is TRBJ2-1; 14 nucleotides agree with TRBD2. V shed 4 bases, J shed 4 bases, and the junction held 6 bases outside the gene matches. CDR3 length: 17 residues. The CDR3 DNA is TGTGCCAGCAGTTCAATCGGGACTAGCGGGAGTTACAATGAGCAGTTCTTC. This sequence encodes CASSSIGTSGSYNEQFF.

The gene calls are TRBV6-5 and TRBJ1-1; possibly TRBD1 for D (5 bases). The germline gives CDR1 MNHEY, CDR2 SVGAGI. The ends were cut back, 7 bases at V and 1 base at J, with 19 bases in the middle. This CDR3 has 16 residues. CDR3 region: CASIPLRRGENTEAFF. The CDR3 nucleotides read TGTGCCAGCATTCCCTTGCGACGGGGGGAGAACACTGAAGCTTTCTTT.

This clonotype has ten or more counts. This rearrangement joins TRBV20-1 to TRBJ2-1; 7 bases align to TRBD1. Germline values: CDR1 DFQATT, CDR2 SNEGSKA (reference sequence). J was trimmed by 4 bases and V by 0 bases; bases with no gene match: 6. CDR3 length equals 15 residues. The CDR3 spells CSARDLDRPYNEQFF. CDR3 sequence (DNA): TGCAGTGCTAGAGATCTGGACAGGCCGTACAATGAGCAGTTCTTC.

At least ten counts were recorded for this clonotype. The chain couples TRBV4-3 to TRBJ2-3, with 8 bases identical to TRBD1. There are 15 residues in the CDR3. Germline CDR1 reads LGHNA; CDR2 reads YSLEER. V lost 4 bases to trimming and J lost 4 bases; unmatched junction nucleotides: 7. DNA of the CDR3: TGCGCCAGCAGCCGGGGGACAGGCCTACCAGATACGCAGTATTTT. This sequence encodes CASSRGTGLPDTQYF.

The rearrangement uses TRBV18 and TRBJ2-5; D not resolved. Germline CDR1 is KGHSH and CDR2 is LQKENI. There are 15 residues in the CDR3. Trimming left V 3 bases short and J 5 bases short, with 16 bases between. The CDR3 DNA reads as TGTGCCAGCTCACCTTATTCCTACCTGAGGGAGACCCAGTACTTC. Protein sequence: CASSPYSYLRETQYF. Variable domain in full (rest from reference TRBV18 and TRBJ2-5): NAGVMQNPRHLVRRRGQEARLRCSPMKGHSHVYWYRQLPEEGLKFMVYLQKENIIDESGMPKERFSAEFPKEGPSILRIQQVVRGDSAAYFCASSPYSYLRETQYFGPGTRLLVL.

This clonotype was recorded many times. The chain combines TRBV9 with TRBJ2-1, with D unresolved. CDR1 is SGDLS and CDR2 is YYNGEE in the germline V gene. The V and J ends lost 4 bases and 9 bases respectively, with 17 bases between them. This CDR3 comprises 14 residues. This CDR3 is CASSPGLTNGEQFF. CDR3 nucleotides: TGTGCCAGCAGCCCCGGCCTGACGAACGGTGAGCAGTTCTTC.

The sample holds a few counts of this clonotype. CDR3 region: CASSFELGRFSYNEQFF. In nucleotides, the CDR3 is TGTGCCAGCAGCTTCGAGTTGGGCAGATTCTCCTACAATGAGCAGTTCTTC. The rearrangement links TRBV5-4 to TRBJ2-1; D not certain. V was cut by 2 bases and J by 0 bases, with 15 bases left in between. The CDR3 extends over 17 amino acids. The V gene's germline CDR1 is SGHNT and CDR2 YYREEE (reference sequence).

This clonotype occurred a few times. CDR3 loop: CASSLAGGAETQYF. CDR3 DNA: TGTGCCAGCAGCTTAGCGGGGGGGGCTGAGACGCAGTATTTT. The chain carries TRBV7-6 and TRBJ2-3; D possibly corresponds to TRBD2 (7 bases). Germline V gives CDR1 SGHVS, CDR2 FNYEAQ. V dropped 0 bases and J dropped 9 bases, with 13 bases sitting between them. The CDR3 runs 14 residues.

Only a few counts were recorded for this clonotype. The chain joins TRBV11-2 to TRBJ2-1, with TRBD2 matching 16 bases. The V gene's germline CDR1 is SGHAT and CDR2 FQNNGV. The V gene end was trimmed by 1 base and the J gene end by 0 bases; junction bases not matched to a gene: 9. CDR3 length: 21 amino acids. CDR3 nucleotide sequence: TGTGCCAGCAGCTTAGTCGGGACTAGCGGGGGGGGATGGAGCTCCTACAATGAGCAGTTCTTC. This gives the protein CASSLVGTSGGGWSSYNEQFF.

This clonotype was picked up many times. J is TRBJ2-5 and V is TRBV7-3, with D uncertain. Germline V gene data show CDR1 as SGHTA and CDR2 as FQGTGA. The V end was cut by 0 bases, the J end by 5 bases, with 10 bases between. The CDR3 runs to 14 residues. In nucleotides, the CDR3 is TGTGCCAGCAGCTTAACAGGGTCGGTGGAGACCCAGTACTTC. Protein sequence: CASSLTGSVETQYF.

This clonotype was detected a few times. J is TRBJ2-5 and V is TRBV7-9, with D unclear. CDR1 is SEHNR, CDR2 FQNEAQ, per germline (reference sequence). The CDR3 runs to 14 residues. The V gene lost 4 bases and the J gene lost 1 base, with 10 bases spanning the gap. Here the CDR3 DNA reads TGTGCCAGCAGCTCATCCCCAGTCCAAGAGACCCAGTACTTC. Its translation: CASSSSPVQETQYF.

In this sample, this clonotype turned up many times. The chain joins TRBV27 to TRBJ2-2; 10 nucleotides line up with TRBD2. Trimming at V came to 5 bases and at J to 7 bases, leaving 7 bases not matched to a gene. CDR3 length: 15 amino acids. Germline CDR1 and CDR2: MNHEY and SMNVEV (reference sequence). DNA for the CDR3: TGTGCCAGCAGTATCACTAGCGGGGCAAGCGGGGAGCTGTTTTTT. It encodes CASSITSGASGELFF.

This clonotype was seen a handful of times. V usage is TRBV7-2 and J usage is TRBJ2-3; TRBD2 aligns across 7 bases. This CDR3 spans 15 amino acids. V was clipped by 3 bases and J by 6 bases; unmatched bases: 9. CDR1 and CDR2 (germline): SGHTA, FQGNSA. For the CDR3, the DNA is TGTGCCAGCAGCTTGAGGCTAGCGGACCGGGATACGCAGTATTTT. Its protein product is CASSLRLADRDTQYF.

This clonotype was counted ten times or more. The chain carries TRBV5-5 and TRBJ1-6, with TRBD1 matching 7 bases. Per germline, CDR1 SGHKS and CDR2 YYEKEE (reference sequence). The CDR3 loop spans 13 amino acids. Germline trimming cut 5 bases from V and 14 bases from J; bases unmatched to any gene: 10. The CDR3 is CASSSGDSPSLHF. CDR3 DNA sequence: TGTGCCAGCAGTTCCGGGGACAGCCCGTCCCTCCACTTT. Looking up the rest from reference TRBV5-5 and TRBJ1-6 gives the full variable domain: DAGVTQSPTHLIKTRGQQVTLRCSPISGHKSVSWYQQVLGQGPQFIFQYYEKEERGRGNFPDRFSARQFPNYSSELNVNALLLGDSALYLCASSSGDSPSLHFGNGTRLTVT.

Only a few counts were recorded for this clonotype. The chain uses TRBV7-9 and TRBJ2-1; D assignment may be TRBD1 or TRBD2 (5 bases each). The CDR3 length is 15 residues. The germline V gene has CDR1 SEHNR and CDR2 FQNEAQ (reference sequence). V was trimmed by 4 bases and J by 4 bases, leaving 14 bases between them. Written as DNA, the CDR3 is TGTGCCAGCAGCTACCCGGGACCCCTTTACAATGAGCAGTTCTTC. Encoded protein: CASSYPGPLYNEQFF.

J is TRBJ2-2 and V is TRBV13, with D tentatively TRBD2 (6 bases). Germline lookup yields CDR1 PRHDT and CDR2 FYEKMQ (reference sequence). The CDR3 sequence is 16 residues long. Trimming left V 4 bases short and J 4 bases short, with 16 bases between. For the CDR3, the DNA is TGTGCCAGCAGCTCCCTTGCGCGGGGACGCACCGGGGAGCTGTTTTTT. Protein sequence: CASSSLARGRTGELFF.

This clonotype showed up many times. The CDR3 spells CASSARGLINEKLFF. CDR3 sequence (DNA): TGTGCCAGCAGTGCCAGGGGACTTATTAATGAAAAACTGTTTTTT. This chain connects TRBV6-1 to TRBJ1-4; weak D call: TRBD1 (6 bases). V lost 4 bases and J 4 bases, leaving 13 bases between the germline ends. The germline V gene has CDR1 MNHNS and CDR2 SASEGT. This CDR3 spans 15 amino acids.

Regarding this clonotype: This may arise from a read error, as a much more abundant clone is one base away. The gene calls are TRBV5-4 and TRBJ1-4; D unresolved. Germline V CDR1 and CDR2: SGHNT, YYREEE (reference sequence). This CDR3 has 14 amino acids. Trimming removed 3 bases at V and 4 bases at J, with 10 bases between. The CDR3 DNA follows: TGTGCCAGCAGCTCCCTGGACCGTAATGAAAAACTGTTTTTT. This translates into CASSSLDRNEKLFF.

This clonotype was detected a few times. The gene calls are TRBV6-2 or TRBV6-3 and TRBJ1-1; no definite D call. This CDR3 spans 13 amino acids. V was trimmed by 6 bases and J by 5 bases, leaving 13 bases between them. In germline, CDR1 is MNHEY, CDR2 SVGEGT. CDR3 region: CASSLTGRTEAFF. DNA for the CDR3: TGTGCCAGCAGCCTCACCGGACGGACTGAAGCTTTCTTT.

Ten or more counts support this clonotype. This sequence joins TRBV4-3 and TRBJ2-4, with no clear D. The CDR3 is made up of 15 amino acids. Germline lookup yields CDR1 LGHNA and CDR2 YSLEER. Trimming shortened V by 0 bases and J by 0 bases, and 6 bases separated the two germline ends. The CDR3 spells CASSQDFLAKNIQYF. CDR3 bases: TGCGCCAGCAGCCAAGACTTTCTAGCCAAAAACATTCAGTACTTC.